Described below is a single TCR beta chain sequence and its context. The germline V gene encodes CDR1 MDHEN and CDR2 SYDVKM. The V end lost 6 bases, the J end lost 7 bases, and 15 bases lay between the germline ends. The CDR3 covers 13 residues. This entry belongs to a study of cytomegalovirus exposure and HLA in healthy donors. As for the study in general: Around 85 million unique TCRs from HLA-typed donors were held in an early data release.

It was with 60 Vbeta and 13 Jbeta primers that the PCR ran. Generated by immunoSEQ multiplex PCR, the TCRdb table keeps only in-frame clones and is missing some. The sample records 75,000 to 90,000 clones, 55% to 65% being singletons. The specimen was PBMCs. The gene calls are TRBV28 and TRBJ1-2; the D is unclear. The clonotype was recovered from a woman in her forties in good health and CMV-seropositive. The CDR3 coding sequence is TGTGCCAGCAGCGGGAGGGCGGGGTCTGGCTACACCTTC. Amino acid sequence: CASSGRAGSGYTF.